This TCR beta chain was sequenced for a study of CD8+CD57+ T cells in acquired aplastic anemia. Study as a whole: Mean DNA quantity obtained from sorted CD4+ and CD8+ cells was about 3.5 ug. Findings and caveats of the study: Between patients and controls, around 31 CD8+ CDR3 sequences were found in common.

This clonotype was detected many times. Its target is unknown. CDR3 length: 15 residues. Deletions cut 1 base from V and 1 base from J, with 11 bases between. Per germline, CDR1 SGHDT and CDR2 YYEEEE. CD8+CD57+ cell expansion had been shown by flow cytometry in patients chosen for sequencing. The use of genomic DNA as template underpinned the TCR beta VDJ and CDR3 profiling. TCRdb reprocessed the reads via MiXCR and lists one record per CDR3 protein. The data contain 100,000 to 150,000 distinct CDR3 sequences, roughly 40% of them singletons. This TCR came from a human donor with aplastic anemia. V gene TRBV5-6 combines with J gene TRBJ1-1; no clear D gene. Sequencing input: sorted CD4+, CD8+, or CD8+CD57+ T cells (not recorded which) from PBMCs. CDR3 sequence (DNA): TGTGCCAGCAGCTTGATGGGCAGACCGAACACTGAAGCTTTCTTT. Protein: CASSLMGRPNTEAFF.